Shown below are 30 T cell receptor beta chains from a single sample sequenced in a study of CD8+ T cells in alopecia areata. Treatment reported: oral pan-JAK inhibitor, 5-10 mg twice daily. Extraction and reverse transcription of RNA yielded cDNA as the sequencing template. Some clones are missing from TCRdb's copy, which holds only in-frame ones; the method was immunoSEQ multiplex PCR. The sample includes more than 130,000 clones, approximately 85% of them seen just once. The source was CD8+ T cells sorted from blood, collected at week 4, from a patient treated with tofacitinib. These receptors were taken from a human donor with alopecia areata.

The chain recombines TRBV5-1 with TRBJ2-4, with no clear D. Trimming cost V 5 bases and J 0 bases, with 12 bases left between them. From germline, CDR1 is SGHRS and CDR2 YFSETQ. The CDR3 runs to 15 residues. CDR3 sequence (DNA): TGCGCCAGCAGGTGGGGATTACTAGCCAAAAACATTCAGTACTTC. Protein sequence: CASRWGLLAKNIQYF.

CDR3 in DNA: TGTGCCAGCAGTGAAGGGACTAGCGGCCCAGATACGCAGTATTTT. As protein: CASSEGTSGPDTQYF. The V call is TRBV2, the J call TRBJ2-3, with 10 positions matching TRBD2. V shed 1 base, J shed 4 bases, and the junction held 2 bases outside the gene matches. The germline gives CDR1 SNHLY, CDR2 FYNNEI. The CDR3 runs 15 residues.

This clone was seen only once. The genes are TRBV29-1 and TRBJ1-1; D gene uncertain. V lost 0 bases to trimming and J lost 7 bases, with 9 bases between them. This CDR3 is 12 amino acids long. Germline lookup yields CDR1 SQVTM and CDR2 ANQGSEA. CDR3 amino acids: CSVEDLVVEAFF. The CDR3 DNA sequence: TGCAGCGTTGAAGATCTGGTGGTTGAAGCTTTCTTT.

The chain recombines TRBV4-1 with TRBJ2-3; perhaps TRBD1 as D (5 bases). V dropped 0 bases and J dropped 4 bases, with 14 bases sitting between them. This CDR3 spans 16 amino acids. The germline V gene encodes CDR1 MGHRA and CDR2 YSYEKL. In DNA, the CDR3 is TGCGCCAGCAGCCAAGAAGGGGCAGGGATGGCAGATACGCAGTATTTT. Protein product: CASSQEGAGMADTQYF.

This sequence joins TRBV27 and TRBJ1-2; 7 bases agree with TRBD1. V shed 5 bases and J 4 bases; nucleotides not matched to a gene: 7. The CDR3 consists of 14 residues. Germline CDR1 MNHEY, CDR2 SMNVEV (reference sequence). The chain's CDR3 is CASSPTGSGYGYTF. CDR3 bases: TGTGCCAGCAGTCCGACAGGGAGCGGCTATGGCTACACCTTC.

The CDR3 sequence is CASSYGTVEDGYTF. The CDR3 DNA is TGTGCCAGCAGTTACGGGACAGTAGAAGATGGCTACACCTTC. The chain links TRBV6-5 to TRBJ1-2, with TRBD1 identical over 7 bases. The junction had 6 bases not matched to a gene; V was cut back by 2 bases and J by 6 bases. The CDR3 extends over 14 amino acids. The germline gives CDR1 MNHEY, CDR2 SVGAGI.

This chain joins TRBV14 and TRBJ2-1; D gene ambiguous. The CDR3 contains 13 residues. Germline loops: CDR1 SGHDN, CDR2 FVKESK. Trimming removed 6 bases from V and 8 bases from J, with 14 bases in between. This CDR3 is CASSSGPEDEQFF. The CDR3 DNA reads TGTGCCAGCAGTTCTGGACCTGAGGATGAGCAGTTCTTC. Full variable domain (remainder filled in from reference TRBV14 and TRBJ2-1): EAGVTQFPSHSVIEKGQTVTLRCDPISGHDNLYWYRRVMGKEIKFLLHFVKESKQDESGMPNNRFLAERTGGTYSTLKVQPAELEDSGVYFCASSSGPEDEQFFGPGTRLTVL.

The V and J genes are TRBV6-5 and TRBJ2-7, with D possibly TRBD2 on 5 matching bases. V was clipped by 0 bases and J by 6 bases, with 15 bases between them. CDR3 size: 15 residues. CDR1 and CDR2 (germline): MNHEY, SVGAGI. CDR3 amino acids: CASSYSNMGVGEQYF. CDR3 DNA sequence: TGTGCCAGCAGTTACTCGAACATGGGAGTAGGCGAGCAGTACTTC.

The CDR3 nucleotides read TGTGCCAGCCTTGCAGGGGCCGCGAGCGGCTATGGCTACACCTTC. Its translation is CASLAGAASGYGYTF. This chain links TRBV6-5 with TRBJ1-2; perhaps TRBD1 as D (6 bases). The CDR3 spans 15 residues. V was clipped by 8 bases and J by 4 bases, with 20 bases between them. Germline V gene sequence: CDR1 MNHEY, CDR2 SVGAGI.

This clone was detected only once. The CDR3 loop is CASSEDPTGRETQYF. CDR3 coding DNA: TGTGCCAGCAGTGAGGACCCGACAGGGAGGGAGACCCAGTACTTC. The chain is built from TRBV6-1 and TRBJ2-5, with D maybe TRBD1 (7 bases). The V and J ends lost 3 bases and 5 bases respectively, with 16 bases between them. CDR1 and CDR2 from the germline V gene are MNHNS and SASEGT. CDR3 length equals 15 residues.

The chain couples TRBV7-2 to TRBJ1-2; 9 nucleotides match TRBD1. The CDR3 loop spans 16 amino acids. V lost 2 bases, J lost 4 bases, and 8 bases stayed unmatched. In germline, CDR1 is SGHTA, CDR2 FQGNSA. The CDR3 nucleotides read TGTGCCAGCAGCTTACGATCTACAGGGGGCGGCTATGGCTACACCTTC. It codes for CASSLRSTGGGYGYTF.

The chain combines TRBV29-1 with TRBJ2-5; D is possibly TRBD2 (6 bases). Germline lookup yields CDR1 SQVTM and CDR2 ANQGSEA. The CDR3 runs 12 residues. With 7 bases removed from V and 5 bases from J, the gap between germline ends came to 14 bases. The CDR3 protein is CSGGGVGETQYF. The CDR3 DNA reads TGCAGCGGGGGCGGGGTAGGGGAGACCCAGTACTTC.

The rearrangement uses TRBV7-9 and TRBJ1-5; D ambiguous. The germline V gene has CDR1 SEHNR and CDR2 FQNEAQ (reference sequence). Trimming took off 3 bases at V and 4 bases at J, with 4 bases between the two ends. This CDR3 region has 12 residues. The chain's CDR3 is CASSFPNQPQHF. Written as DNA, the CDR3 is TGTGCCAGCAGCTTTCCGAATCAGCCCCAGCATTTT.

The rearrangement joins TRBV7-6 to TRBJ2-6; D remains unclear. The CDR3 runs to 14 residues. Trimming took 5 bases from V and 2 from J, leaving 7 bases between them. The germline CDR1 and CDR2 sequences are SGHVS and FNYEAQ. The CDR3 bases are TGTGCCAGCAGCCCCTCCGCTGGGGCCAACGTCCTGACTTTC. It codes for CASSPSAGANVLTF.

The chain is built from TRBV5-1 and TRBJ2-3, with TRBD2 as a possible D gene (6 bases). Germline V CDR1 and CDR2: SGHRS, YFSETQ. V lost 7 bases and J 1 base, leaving 16 bases between the germline ends. The CDR3 consists of 15 residues. In DNA form, the CDR3 reads TGCGCCAGCGAACTTCGGCGGGGCGGCACAGATACGCAGTATTTT. Protein sequence: CASELRRGGTDTQYF.

The chain uses TRBV10-2 and TRBJ2-7, with D perhaps assigned TRBD1 or TRBD2 (5 bases each). The CDR3 extends over 14 amino acids. Deletions cut 7 bases from V and 6 bases from J, with 19 bases between. Germline lookup yields CDR1 WSHSY and CDR2 SAAADI. The CDR3 nucleotides are TGCGCCAGCACCCTCGGGACGGTGGCGGGCGAGCAGTACTTC. This codes for CASTLGTVAGEQYF.

The V call is TRBV11-3, the J call TRBJ2-3; TRBD2 aligns across 9 bases. V shed 4 bases and J 2 bases; nucleotides not matched to a gene: 7. Germline-derived CDR1 and CDR2 are SGHNT and YENEEA. CDR3 length: 16 residues. CDR3 DNA: TGTGCCAGCAGCTACAACCGGGGACTAGCCACAGATACGCAGTATTTT. This gives the protein CASSYNRGLATDTQYF.

The rearrangement joins TRBV27 to TRBJ1-1; D gene ambiguous. There are 14 residues in the CDR3. V was clipped by 4 bases and J by 4 bases, with 13 bases between them. Germline-derived CDR1 and CDR2 are MNHEY and SMNVEV (reference sequence). The CDR3 coding sequence is TGTGCCAGCAGTTACCCCACGGGAGGCACTGAAGCTTTCTTT. It codes for CASSYPTGGTEAFF.

The chain's CDR3 is CASGSGRGSYEQYF. DNA for the CDR3: TGCGCCAGCGGCTCGGGGAGGGGATCCTACGAGCAGTACTTC. The V call is TRBV10-2, the J call TRBJ2-7, with 7 bases identical to TRBD2. V was clipped by 8 bases and J by 1 base; unmatched bases: 8. Germline V gives CDR1 WSHSY, CDR2 SAAADI. This CDR3 spans 14 amino acids.

This clone has just one count. This chain connects TRBV6-6 to TRBJ1-1; D is uncertain. The V gene lost 0 bases and the J gene lost 7 bases, with 9 bases spanning the gap. Germline-derived CDR1 and CDR2 are MNHNY and SVGAGI (reference sequence). The CDR3 consists of 13 residues. CDR3 region: CASSYSDVNEAFF. CDR3 in DNA: TGTGCCAGCAGTTACTCGGACGTAAATGAAGCTTTCTTT.

This clone has only one observation. This chain joins TRBV6-1 and TRBJ2-7; 10 positions match TRBD2. The CDR3 runs 14 residues. V dropped 2 bases and J dropped 4; count of bases not matched to a gene: 2. Germline-derived CDR1 and CDR2 are MNHNS and SASEGT. The CDR3 protein is CASSETSGEYEQYF. CDR3 sequence (DNA): TGTGCCAGCAGTGAAACTAGCGGGGAGTACGAGCAGTACTTC.

The chain has TRBV5-1 and TRBJ2-7; D unresolved. V lost 1 base to trimming and J lost 1 base, with 9 bases between them. The germline V gene encodes CDR1 SGHRS and CDR2 YFSETQ. There are 14 residues in the CDR3. This CDR3 reads CASSLTALSYEQYF. The CDR3 DNA follows: TGCGCCAGCAGCTTGACAGCCTTGTCCTACGAGCAGTACTTC.

The sample holds a few counts of this clone. The chain has TRBV7-9 and TRBJ2-1; unclear D gene. Germline V gene data show CDR1 as SEHNR and CDR2 as FQNEAQ (reference sequence). V lost 5 bases and J 0 bases, leaving 2 bases between the germline ends. The CDR3 runs to 12 residues. CDR3 sequence reads: CASSHSYNEQFF. CDR3 sequence (DNA): TGTGCCAGCAGCCACTCCTACAATGAGCAGTTCTTC.

The CDR3 coding sequence is TGCGCCAGCAGCCAAGAGAAAGGGCAGGGCCTCAATGAGCAGTTCTTC. Its translation is CASSQEKGQGLNEQFF. The chain uses TRBV4-1 and TRBJ2-1, with D tentatively TRBD1 (5 bases). The V and J ends lost 0 bases and 6 bases respectively, with 15 bases between them. From germline, CDR1 is MGHRA and CDR2 YSYEKL. This CDR3 comprises 16 residues.

The genes are TRBV2 and TRBJ2-1; weak D call: TRBD1 (6 bases). The V end lost 8 bases, the J end lost 4 bases, and 12 bases lay between the germline ends. Germline values: CDR1 SNHLY, CDR2 FYNNEI. The CDR3 extends over 13 amino acids. The CDR3 DNA sequence: TGTGCCAGCGGCCGGACAGCATACAATGAGCAGTTCTTC. Amino acid sequence: CASGRTAYNEQFF.

The chain couples TRBV19 to TRBJ2-7, with 8 bases fitting TRBD1. The CDR3 runs 15 residues. Germline V gene sequence: CDR1 LNHDA, CDR2 SQIVND (reference sequence). The junction had 2 bases not matched to a gene; V was cut back by 1 base and J by 0 bases. CDR3 DNA: TGTGCCAGTAGTATAGGGACAGGGAGCTCCTACGAGCAGTACTTC. This sequence encodes CASSIGTGSSYEQYF.

The chain couples TRBV7-9 to TRBJ2-5; 8 nucleotides align to TRBD1. The germline CDR1 and CDR2 sequences are SEHNR and FQNEAQ (reference sequence). The CDR3 totals 14 residues. The V and J ends lost 5 bases and 1 base, in that order; junction bases with no gene match: 3. CDR3 loop: CASSTGQGQETQYF. In DNA, the CDR3 is TGTGCCAGCAGCACCGGACAGGGCCAAGAGACCCAGTACTTC.

The chain combines TRBV7-2 with TRBJ2-2, with a weak D call TRBD2 (5 bases). The length of the CDR3 is 14 residues. The germline V gene has CDR1 SGHTA and CDR2 FQGNSA. With 1 base removed from V and 6 bases from J, the gap between germline ends came to 9 bases. CDR3 nucleotides: TGTGCCAGCAGCTTAGAGGCGGGTCCCGGGGAGCTGTTTTTT. Amino acid sequence: CASSLEAGPGELFF.

The rearrangement joins TRBV9 to TRBJ1-1; possible D gene TRBD1, 5 bases. Germline CDR1 SGDLS, CDR2 YYNGEE. V was cut by 2 bases and J by 5 bases, with 10 bases left in between. CDR3 size: 13 residues. The CDR3 DNA is TGTGCCAGCAGCGTTAGGGGTGGGACTGAAGCTTTCTTT. This encodes CASSVRGGTEAFF.

The chain has TRBV13 and TRBJ1-2; D perhaps matches TRBD1 (6 bases). The CDR3 runs 15 residues. The germline gives CDR1 PRHDT, CDR2 FYEKMQ (reference sequence). The ends were cut back, 4 bases at V and 4 bases at J, with 16 bases in the middle. Here the CDR3 reads CASSSQGLTGYGYTF. The CDR3 DNA follows: TGTGCCAGCAGCTCACAGGGTTTAACGGGCTATGGCTACACCTTC. Supplemented by reference TRBV13 and TRBJ1-2, the full variable domain reads AAGVIQSPRHLIKEKRETATLKCYPIPRHDTVYWYQQGPGQDPQFLISFYEKMQSDKGSIPDRFSAQQFSDYHSELNMSSLELGDSALYFCASSSQGLTGYGYTFGSGTRLTVV.